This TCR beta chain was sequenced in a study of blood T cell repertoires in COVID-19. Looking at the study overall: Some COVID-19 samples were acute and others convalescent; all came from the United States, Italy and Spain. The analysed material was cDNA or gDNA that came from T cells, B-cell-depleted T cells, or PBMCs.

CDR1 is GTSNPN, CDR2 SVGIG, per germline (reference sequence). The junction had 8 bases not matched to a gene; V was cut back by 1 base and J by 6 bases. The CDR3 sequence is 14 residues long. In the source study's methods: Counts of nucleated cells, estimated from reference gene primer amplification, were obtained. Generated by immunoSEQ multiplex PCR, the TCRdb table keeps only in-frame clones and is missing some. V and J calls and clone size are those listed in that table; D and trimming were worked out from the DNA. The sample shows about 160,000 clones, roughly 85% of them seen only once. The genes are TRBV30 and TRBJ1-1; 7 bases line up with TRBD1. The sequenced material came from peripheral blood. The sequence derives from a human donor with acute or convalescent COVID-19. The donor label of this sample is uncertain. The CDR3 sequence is CAWSAGQVVPEAFF. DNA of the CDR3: TGTGCCTGGAGTGCAGGACAGGTCGTCCCTGAAGCTTTCTTT.